One TCR beta chain is described in this entry. What it binds is not known. This CDR3 has 12 residues. Germline V gene lookup returns CDR1 SNHLY and CDR2 FYNNEI. V was shortened by 2 bases and J by 4 bases, with 5 bases between the two germline ends. Assay: immunoSEQ multiplex PCR; the TCRdb copy retains only in-frame clones and omits some. The table lists tens of thousands of clones, 69% of them singletons. Extraction of 1.5 to 2.5 micrograms of genomic DNA from cryopreserved PBMCs supplied material for TCR beta libraries. The data stem from a study of cytotoxic CD8 clonotypes in ibrutinib-treated CLL. At the level of the study: The authors obtained response samples at a median of about 11 months of treatment, range 6 to 36.

Regarding the study as a whole: At ibrutinib response, clonality increased, and at progression it declined back toward baseline. T-cell clonality at baseline went above that of age-matched healthy donors and rose and fell with circulating CD8+ T-cell counts.

Specimen: PBMCs, collected after 12 months of ibrutinib treatment. The clonotype was recovered from a human donor with chronic lymphocytic leukemia. The chain combines TRBV2 with TRBJ1-2; no firm D call. Here the CDR3 reads CASSETVYGYTF. CDR3 nucleotides: TGTGCCAGCAGTGAAACAGTCTATGGCTACACCTTC. Filled out from reference TRBV2 and TRBJ1-2, the complete variable domain reads EPEVTQTPSHQVTQMGQEVILRCVPISNHLYFYWYRQILGQKVEFLVSFYNNEISEKSEIFDDQFSVERPDGSNFTLKIRSTKLEDSAMYFCASSETVYGYTFGSGTRLTVV.